Below, 32 T cell receptor beta chains from the same sample are listed, as sequenced in a study of cytomegalovirus exposure and HLA in healthy donors. The PCR used 60 Vbeta and 13 Jbeta primers. Sequencing used immunoSEQ multiplex PCR; TCRdb keeps in-frame clones, though not all of them. The sample holds 160,000 or so clones, approximately 85% seen once. Sequenced material: PBMCs. The receptors were gathered from a woman aged 18-29 years in good health and CMV-seronegative.

The chain has TRBV5-1 and TRBJ2-5, with TRBD1 identical over 11 bases. CDR1 is SGHRS, CDR2 YFSETQ, per germline. The V segment lost 4 bases and the J segment 5 bases; nucleotides outside the gene matches: 4. The CDR3 runs to 14 residues. The CDR3 sequence: CASSHGQGAETQYF. CDR3 bases: TGCGCCAGCAGCCACGGACAGGGGGCGGAGACCCAGTACTTC.

The chain is built from TRBV6-5 and TRBJ2-7, with a weak D call TRBD2 (5 bases). This CDR3 is built from 14 residues. Germline lookup yields CDR1 MNHEY and CDR2 SVGAGI. The germline V and J ends were trimmed by 0 bases and 4 bases, with 10 bases remaining between them. The CDR3 region is CASSYSEARYEQYF. CDR3 nucleotide sequence: TGTGCCAGCAGTTACTCGGAGGCTAGGTACGAGCAGTACTTC.

The rearrangement uses TRBV2 and TRBJ2-7; 9 bases align to TRBD2. This CDR3 spans 20 amino acids. The J segment lost 2 bases and the V segment lost 7 bases, leaving 24 bases of the junction unmatched. Per germline, CDR1 SNHLY and CDR2 FYNNEI. The chain's CDR3 is CASIPPPRFERGAKPYEQYF. The CDR3 DNA sequence: TGTGCCAGCATCCCTCCCCCCCGATTCGAGCGGGGGGCGAAACCCTACGAGCAGTACTTC.

CDR3 sequence (DNA): TGTGCCAGCAGTTACGAGGGCCCTATCACCGGGGAGCTGTTTTTT. It specifies CASSYEGPITGELFF. This chain joins TRBV6-5 and TRBJ2-2; a possible D gene is TRBD2 (5 bases). Trimming removed 2 bases at V and 4 bases at J, with 11 bases between. Germline loops: CDR1 MNHEY, CDR2 SVGAGI. This CDR3 spans 15 amino acids.

V and J are TRBV2 and TRBJ2-2; possible D gene TRBD1, 5 bases. The CDR3 runs 16 residues. The germline V gene has CDR1 SNHLY and CDR2 FYNNEI. The V end was cut by 6 bases, the J end by 3 bases, with 17 bases between. CDR3 protein: CASSPTALGDTGELFF. The CDR3 nucleotides read TGTGCCAGCAGCCCGACAGCCCTTGGGGACACCGGGGAGCTGTTTTTT.

The chain joins TRBV5-1 to TRBJ1-3, with TRBD1 as a possible D gene (6 bases). Looked up from germline, CDR1 is SGHRS and CDR2 is YFSETQ. Trimming stripped 3 bases from V and 4 bases from J, with 11 bases between. The CDR3 runs 14 residues. This CDR3 reads CASSSRGIGNTIYF. For the CDR3, the DNA is TGCGCCAGCAGCTCCAGGGGAATCGGAAACACCATATATTTT.

This clone came up once. The chain recombines TRBV4-1 with TRBJ2-2; D remains ambiguous. Germline V gene data show CDR1 as MGHRA and CDR2 as YSYEKL. The CDR3 contains 15 residues. The germline V and J ends were trimmed by 1 base and 3 bases, with 9 bases remaining between them. CDR3: CASSQGTDYTGELFF. DNA of the CDR3: TGCGCCAGCAGCCAAGGCACAGATTACACCGGGGAGCTGTTTTTT.

In its sample, this clone was seen once. This chain connects TRBV19 to TRBJ2-3; D may be TRBD2 (7 bases). V was shortened by 6 bases and J by 3 bases, with 19 bases between the two germline ends. This CDR3 is 16 amino acids long. Germline V gives CDR1 LNHDA, CDR2 SQIVND (reference sequence). The CDR3 bases are TGTGCCAGTAGCTTAGACTGGGGGGGCCTTACAGATACGCAGTATTTT. Its translation is CASSLDWGGLTDTQYF.

The rearrangement joins TRBV27 to TRBJ2-7; 7 nucleotides match TRBD2. The junction had 7 bases not matched to a gene; V was cut back by 3 bases and J by 2 bases. The CDR3 is 15 amino acids. CDR1 and CDR2 from the germline V gene are MNHEY and SMNVEV (reference sequence). The CDR3 coding sequence is TGTGCCAGCAGTTTCTGGGGGGGGTTTCCCTACGAGCAGTACTTC. Its translation: CASSFWGGFPYEQYF.

Turning to this clone: The sample has other DNA sequences that encode this CDR3 too. The V call is TRBV5-1, the J call TRBJ1-4, with a tentative D call TRBD1 (5 bases). Trimming shortened V by 0 bases and J by 7 bases, and 10 bases separated the two germline ends. The CDR3 extends over 14 amino acids. Germline V CDR1 and CDR2: SGHRS, YFSETQ. The CDR3 region is CASSLEWGGEKLFF. CDR3 nucleotides: TGCGCCAGCAGCTTGGAATGGGGGGGTGAAAAACTGTTTTTT.

In its sample, this clone was seen a few times. J is TRBJ1-2 and V is TRBV27; 10 nucleotides align to TRBD1. Losses at the gene ends were 5 bases for V and 3 bases for J; bases not matched to a gene: 9. Germline CDR1 MNHEY, CDR2 SMNVEV (reference sequence). The CDR3 has 16 amino acids. CDR3 coding DNA: TGTGCCAGCAGTCCCGGGACAGGGGTAATGGACTATGGCTACACCTTC. This codes for CASSPGTGVMDYGYTF.

The CDR3 reads CASSDRQGLTQYF. The CDR3 region has the DNA TGTGCCAGCAGTGACCGACAGGGGTTGACCCAGTACTTC. The chain has TRBV2 and TRBJ2-5; TRBD1 matches 8 bases. V trimming: 3 bases; J trimming: 7 bases; junction bases outside the gene matches: 4. The CDR3 spans 13 residues. Germline loops: CDR1 SNHLY, CDR2 FYNNEI.

V usage is TRBV7-2 and J usage is TRBJ1-1; 10 nucleotides line up with TRBD1. V was pared by 5 bases and J by 12 bases, with 12 bases of the junction left unmatched. CDR1 and CDR2 (germline): SGHTA, FQGNSA. The CDR3 is made up of 14 amino acids. In DNA form, the CDR3 reads TGTGCCAGCAGCCCCGGACAGGGGGTGGCTGGGTCTTTCTTT. Its protein is CASSPGQGVAGSFF.

This clone was detected once. The chain uses TRBV6-5 and TRBJ1-2; TRBD1 matches at 8 bases. Looked up from germline, CDR1 is MNHEY and CDR2 is SVGAGI. This CDR3 spans 12 amino acids. V lost 6 bases to trimming and J lost 8 bases; unmatched junction nucleotides: 5. The CDR3 protein is CASRDRAYGYTF. In DNA form, the CDR3 reads TGTGCCAGCAGGGACAGGGCCTACGGCTACACCTTC.

V usage is TRBV6-4 and J usage is TRBJ1-5; D remains ambiguous. This CDR3 has 15 amino acids. Per germline, CDR1 MRHNA and CDR2 SNTAGT. The V end lost 2 bases, the J end lost 0 bases, and 8 bases lay between the germline ends. The CDR3 nucleotides read TGTGCCAGCAGTGACGGACGGGATAGCAATCAGCCCCAGCATTTT. This translates into CASSDGRDSNQPQHF.

This clone turned up a few times. The CDR3 DNA reads TGTGCCAGCAGTCCGGTGACGGCCTCGGGCGAGCAGTACTTC. Amino acid sequence: CASSPVTASGEQYF. V is TRBV4-2 and J is TRBJ2-7; D unresolved. Germline values: CDR1 LGHNA, CDR2 YNFKEQ. The CDR3 runs to 14 residues. V lost 6 bases to trimming and J lost 6 bases, with 18 bases between them.

This chain joins TRBV7-2 and TRBJ1-5; 8 nucleotides line up with TRBD1. Germline loops: CDR1 SGHTA, CDR2 FQGNSA. The CDR3 extends over 16 amino acids. The ends lost 6 bases at V and 7 bases at J; junction bases unmatched: 14. DNA of the CDR3: TGTGCCAGCAGTCTAATGACAGGGGCCGGGGAACAGCCCCAGCATTTT. This encodes CASSLMTGAGEQPQHF.

The chain links TRBV10-3 to TRBJ2-5, with TRBD1 matching over 10 bases. The DNA end favors TRBJ2-7, so the J call may be wrong. Germline V gene lookup returns CDR1 ENHRY and CDR2 SYGVKD. The CDR3 length is 14 residues. CDR3 in amino acids: CAISGQGVSYEQYF. The CDR3, as DNA: TGTGCCATCAGCGGACAGGGGGTCTCCTACGAGCAGTACTTC.

This clone was seen once. The chain has TRBV27 and TRBJ2-2, with 9 bases aligning to TRBD1. Losses at the gene ends were 3 bases for V and 5 bases for J; bases not matched to a gene: 10. Germline CDR1 is MNHEY and CDR2 is SMNVEV (reference sequence). This CDR3 is 17 amino acids long. CDR3 residues: CASSLSLDRGYTGELFF. CDR3 nucleotide sequence: TGTGCCAGCAGTTTGTCTTTGGACAGGGGATATACCGGGGAGCTGTTTTTT.

V gene TRBV6-1 combines with J gene TRBJ2-7; D gene unclear. V lost 0 bases and J lost 5, with 2 bases in between. The CDR3 is 11 amino acids. Germline values: CDR1 MNHNS, CDR2 SASEGT. The CDR3 DNA sequence: TGTGCCAGCAGTGAAGCCAACGAGCAGTACTTC. Protein product: CASSEANEQYF.

DNA for the CDR3: TGTGCCAGCAGTGTTTCGGGCAACGGGGATCAGCCCCAGCATTTT. This gives the protein CASSVSGNGDQPQHF. This chain links TRBV6-1 with TRBJ1-5; D unresolved. The CDR3 consists of 15 residues. CDR1 MNHNS and CDR2 SASEGT come from the germline V gene. The V end lost 4 bases, the J end lost 5 bases, and 15 bases lay between the germline ends.

CDR3 DNA: TGTGCCAGCAGTTTACTTCACGTAGTGGCGGGAGGGCCTAGAACAGATACGCAGTATTTT. It is translated as CASSLLHVVAGGPRTDTQYF. The chain uses TRBV28 and TRBJ2-3, with 9 bases that match TRBD2. From germline, CDR1 is MDHEN and CDR2 SYDVKM. After removal of 2 bases from V and 3 bases from J, the junction contained 18 bases not matched to a gene. The CDR3 is made up of 20 amino acids.

This rearrangement joins TRBV7-8 to TRBJ1-5; weak D call: TRBD1 (5 bases). Germline V CDR1 and CDR2: SGHVS, FQNEAQ. The CDR3 is made up of 16 amino acids. V gave up 2 bases and J gave up 6 bases, with 17 bases separating them. The CDR3 loop is CASSLPPGLSGQPQHF. CDR3 DNA: TGTGCCAGCAGCTTACCTCCAGGGTTATCGGGTCAGCCCCAGCATTTT.

This clone was picked up one time. V usage is TRBV12-2 and J usage is TRBJ2-2; TRBD2, the D gene given by the table, was not confirmed from the DNA. TRBV12-2 is tagged as a pseudogene. The CDR3 consists of 16 residues. The CDR3 sequence: CASRLARTPNTGELFF. Here the CDR3 DNA reads TGTGCAAGTCGCTTAGCGCGCACTCCGAACACCGGGGAGCTGTTTTTT.

The chain combines TRBV11-2 with TRBJ2-5, with a possible D match to TRBD1 (6 bases). Germline CDR1 is SGHAT and CDR2 is FQNNGV. Trimming removed 6 bases at V and 4 bases at J, with 18 bases between. This CDR3 comprises 15 residues. Here the CDR3 reads CASRPGHAFVETQYF. The CDR3 nucleotides read TGTGCCAGCAGGCCGGGACACGCGTTTGTAGAGACCCAGTACTTC.

Concerning this clone: At one end, the junction sequence differs from germline, possibly due to a read error. The gene calls are TRBV10-3 and TRBJ1-3; no definite D call. Germline V gene sequence: CDR1 ENHRY, CDR2 SYGVKD. The length of the CDR3 is 12 residues. CDR3 loop: CAISPTGNTVYF. For the CDR3, the DNA is TGTGCCATCAGTCCAACGGGAAACACCGTATATTTT.

CDR3 nucleotide sequence: TGCGCCAGCAGCTTGACTAGCGGCGGGGAGCTGTTTTTT. It encodes CASSLTSGGELFF. The V call is TRBV5-1, the J call TRBJ2-2; 8 positions agree with TRBD2. The V and J ends lost 1 base and 7 bases, in that order; junction bases with no gene match: 0. Germline V CDR1 and CDR2: SGHRS, YFSETQ. This CDR3 is built from 13 residues. Full variable domain (outside the CDR3, taken from reference TRBV5-1 and TRBJ2-2): KAGVTQTPRYLIKTRGQQVTLSCSPISGHRSVSWYQQTPGQGLQFLFEYFSETQRNKGNFPGRFSGRQFSNSRSEMNVSTLELGDSALYLCASSLTSGGELFFGEGSRLTVL.

The CDR3 bases are TGTGCCAGCTCCAATAGCTGGGTTGAAGAGACCCAGTACTTC. Its translation is CASSNSWVEETQYF. The rearrangement links TRBV18 to TRBJ2-5; D gene unclear. V was clipped by 6 bases and J by 3 bases, with 14 bases between them. The germline gives CDR1 KGHSH, CDR2 LQKENI. The CDR3 extends over 14 amino acids.

The chain is built from TRBV21-1 and TRBJ2-7; the table's D call, TRBD2, has no DNA check behind it. TRBV21-1 represents a pseudogene. CDR3 length equals 16 residues. The chain's CDR3 is CASSKIGGALLYEQYF. CDR3 DNA: TGTGCCAGCAGCAAAATTGGGGGGGCCCTCCTCTACGAGCAGTACTTC.

The chain joins TRBV27 to TRBJ2-3, with D possibly being TRBD2 (7 bases). Germline assignment: CDR1 MNHEY and CDR2 SMNVEV (reference sequence). V was clipped by 2 bases and J by 1 base, with 13 bases between them. The CDR3 loop spans 16 amino acids. CDR3 amino acids: CASSLIGGRGTDTQYF. CDR3 nucleotides: TGTGCCAGCAGTTTAATCGGGGGGCGAGGCACAGATACGCAGTATTTT.

The chain uses TRBV6-4 and TRBJ2-1; TRBD2 is a possible D gene (5 bases). Germline-derived CDR1 and CDR2 are MRHNA and SNTAGT. Trimming took off 6 bases at V and 5 bases at J, with 8 bases between the two ends. The CDR3 consists of 12 residues. In nucleotides, the CDR3 is TGTGCCAGCAGAGCCGGGAACAATGAGCAGTTCTTC. Amino acids: CASRAGNNEQFF.

This clone has just a few counts. V gene TRBV19 combines with J gene TRBJ2-1, with 11 positions matching TRBD2. V lost 6 bases and J lost 1; bases outside the gene matches: 8. Germline assignment: CDR1 LNHDA and CDR2 SQIVND (reference sequence). The CDR3 loop spans 17 amino acids. CDR3 residues: CASSGRTSGLSYNEQFF. The CDR3 coding sequence is TGTGCCAGTAGCGGAAGGACTAGCGGGTTATCCTACAATGAGCAGTTCTTC.